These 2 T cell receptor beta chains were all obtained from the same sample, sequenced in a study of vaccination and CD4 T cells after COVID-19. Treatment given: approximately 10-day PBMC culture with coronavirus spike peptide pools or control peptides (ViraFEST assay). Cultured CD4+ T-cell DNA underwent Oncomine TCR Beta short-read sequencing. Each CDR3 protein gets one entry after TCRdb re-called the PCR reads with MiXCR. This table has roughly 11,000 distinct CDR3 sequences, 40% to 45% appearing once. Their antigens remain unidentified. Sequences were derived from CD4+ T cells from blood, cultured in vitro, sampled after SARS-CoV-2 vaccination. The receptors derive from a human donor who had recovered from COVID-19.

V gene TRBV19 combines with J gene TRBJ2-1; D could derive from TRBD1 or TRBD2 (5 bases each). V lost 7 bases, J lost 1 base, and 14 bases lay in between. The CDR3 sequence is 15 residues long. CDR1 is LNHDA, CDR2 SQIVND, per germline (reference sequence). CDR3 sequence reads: CASTGTRDSYNEQFF. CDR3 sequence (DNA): TGTGCCAGTACGGGGACCAGAGATTCCTACAATGAGCAGTTCTTC.

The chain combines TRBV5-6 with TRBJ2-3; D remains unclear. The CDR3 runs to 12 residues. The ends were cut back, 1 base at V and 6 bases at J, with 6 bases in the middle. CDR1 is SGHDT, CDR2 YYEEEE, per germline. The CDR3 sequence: CASSLFGDTQYF. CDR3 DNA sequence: TGTGCCAGCAGCTTGTTCGGGGATACGCAGTATTTT.